The entry below describes one T cell receptor beta chain. This sample was included in a study of cytomegalovirus exposure and HLA in healthy donors. The PCR ran on 60 Vbeta and 13 Jbeta primers. Sequenced by immunoSEQ multiplex PCR; TCRdb stores in-frame clones only, minus some. The sample contains 50,000 to 70,000 clones, more than 70% of which appear only once. Germline CDR1 MNHEY, CDR2 SVGAGI. Unmatched junction bases numbered 2, after V lost 0 bases and J lost 3 bases. The CDR3 contains 15 residues. The sequence derives from a male donor in good health and CMV-seronegative. The chain employs TRBV6-5 and TRBJ1-2, with TRBD1 identical over 9 bases. The sequenced sample consisted of PBMCs. This CDR3 reads CASSYSQGADYGYTF. CDR3 in DNA: TGTGCCAGCAGTTACTCACAGGGGGCAGACTATGGCTACACCTTC.